This passage covers 29 T cell receptor beta chains from one sample sequenced in a study of OX40 agonist ivuxolimab in advanced cancers. Only in-frame clones appear in the TCRdb table, and some are missing; sequencing was by immunoSEQ multiplex PCR. Seen here are under 80,000 clones, just over 85% observed once, and the top ten hold less than 5%. This sample comprised CD4+ or CD8+ T cells sorted from blood, obtained in a trial of the OX40 agonist ivuxolimab. The receptors derive from an adult with an advanced solid tumor such as melanoma, head and neck, liver or kidney cancer.

The chain carries TRBV10-3 and TRBJ2-3; 12 bases are shared with TRBD2. This CDR3 comprises 17 residues. The V and J ends lost 4 bases and 1 base, in that order; junction bases with no gene match: 6. CDR1 and CDR2 from the germline V gene are ENHRY and SYGVKD. CDR3 amino acids: CAISASGRALGTDTQYF. DNA of the CDR3: TGTGCCATCAGTGCTAGCGGGAGGGCCCTCGGCACAGATACGCAGTATTTT.

This chain connects TRBV28 to TRBJ1-2; D is ambiguous. The V end was cut by 6 bases, the J end by 1 base, with 15 bases between. Germline loops: CDR1 MDHEN, CDR2 SYDVKM. The CDR3 is made up of 15 amino acids. CDR3 sequence (DNA): TGTGCCAGCAGCCCCTTCACAGCGAATAACTATGGCTACACCTTC. This sequence encodes CASSPFTANNYGYTF.

The J gene is TRBJ2-1, the V gene TRBV5-1; D is undetermined. The CDR3 contains 12 residues. The V end was cut by 4 bases, the J end by 4 bases, with 6 bases between. Germline V gene data show CDR1 as SGHRS and CDR2 as YFSETQ. The CDR3 DNA is TGCGCCAGCAGCGACCATTACAATGAGCAGTTCTTC. It codes for CASSDHYNEQFF. Together with reference TRBV5-1 and TRBJ2-1, the CDR3 gives the full variable domain: KAGVTQTPRYLIKTRGQQVTLSCSPISGHRSVSWYQQTPGQGLQFLFEYFSETQRNKGNFPGRFSGRQFSNSRSEMNVSTLELGDSALYLCASSDHYNEQFFGPGTRLTVL.

This chain joins TRBV4-1 and TRBJ2-3, with D unclear. With 2 bases removed from V and 2 bases from J, the gap between germline ends came to 8 bases. Germline V gene data show CDR1 as MGHRA and CDR2 as YSYEKL. This CDR3 region has 14 residues. In nucleotides, the CDR3 is TGCGCCAGCAGCCAAACCGGGTACACAGATACGCAGTATTTT. This translates into CASSQTGYTDTQYF.

This chain connects TRBV28 to TRBJ1-1, with D possibly being TRBD1 (6 bases). The V and J ends lost 6 bases and 6 bases respectively, with 14 bases between them. CDR1 is MDHEN and CDR2 is SYDVKM in the germline V gene. The CDR3 contains 13 residues. CDR3 DNA sequence: TGTGCCAGCAGGGGGGGACATATTGCTGAAGCTTTCTTT. This codes for CASRGGHIAEAFF.

The chain employs TRBV6-6 and TRBJ1-1, with 7 bases matching TRBD1. Germline CDR1 MNHNY, CDR2 SVGAGI (reference sequence). This CDR3 is built from 10 residues. V was clipped by 6 bases and J by 8 bases; unmatched bases: 0. The CDR3 sequence is CASRDREAFF. The CDR3 DNA reads as TGTGCCAGCAGGGACAGGGAAGCTTTCTTT.

The rearrangement links TRBV29-1 to TRBJ1-2; 7 nucleotides agree with TRBD1. The CDR3 is 12 amino acids. CDR1 and CDR2 from the germline V gene are SQVTM and ANQGSEA. V shed 7 bases and J 1 base; nucleotides not matched to a gene: 3. CDR3 nucleotide sequence: TGCAGCGCCCGGGACAGTAACTATGGCTACACCTTC. Encoded protein: CSARDSNYGYTF. Complete variable domain (other parts from reference TRBV29-1 and TRBJ1-2): SAVISQKPSRDICQRGTSLTIQCQVDSQVTMMFWYRQQPGQSLTLIATANQGSEATYESGFVIDKFPISRPNLTFSTLTVSNMSPEDSSIYLCSARDSNYGYTFGSGTRLTVV.

Only a few counts were recorded for this clone. The chain couples TRBV19 to TRBJ2-1, with TRBD1 identical over 10 bases. CDR3 length equals 15 residues. Trimming at V came to 6 bases and at J to 4 bases, leaving 6 bases not matched to a gene. CDR1 LNHDA and CDR2 SQIVND come from the germline V gene (reference sequence). CDR3 DNA: TGTGCCAGTAGAGGTGACAGGGGGCGTTACAATGAGCAGTTCTTC. Translated, it gives CASRGDRGRYNEQFF.

V usage is TRBV2 and J usage is TRBJ1-3; D uncertain. This CDR3 contains 14 residues. Trimming shortened V by 4 bases and J by 0 bases, and 7 bases separated the two germline ends. CDR1 and CDR2 from the germline V gene are SNHLY and FYNNEI. As DNA, the CDR3 is TGTGCCAGCAGTGGCCGGGGCTCTGGAAACACCATATATTTT. It yields the protein CASSGRGSGNTIYF.

The chain combines TRBV6-5 with TRBJ1-1; no firm D call. The CDR3 has 12 residues. The ends were cut back, 7 bases at V and 0 bases at J, with 6 bases in the middle. In germline, CDR1 is MNHEY, CDR2 SVGAGI. CDR3 region: CASTSVNTEAFF. The CDR3 nucleotides are TGTGCCAGCACCTCGGTGAACACTGAAGCTTTCTTT.

This chain connects TRBV9 to TRBJ2-1; 13 positions match TRBD2. V lost 4 bases and J lost 0; bases outside the gene matches: 7. The CDR3 spans 18 residues. Germline CDR1 reads SGDLS; CDR2 reads YYNGEE. In DNA, the CDR3 is TGTGCCAGCAGCCTCGGGACTAGCGGGGTTAGCTCCTACAATGAGCAGTTCTTC. It codes for CASSLGTSGVSSYNEQFF.

The chain carries TRBV29-1 and TRBJ2-4, with 8 bases that match TRBD1. Germline V gives CDR1 SQVTM, CDR2 ANQGSEA. V trimming: 1 base; J trimming: 6 bases; junction bases outside the gene matches: 2. The CDR3 has 13 amino acids. The CDR3 nucleotides read TGCAGCGTTGAAGGGACAGGGATAAACATTCAGTACTTC. Encoded protein: CSVEGTGINIQYF.

J is TRBJ2-7 and V is TRBV5-8; D is undetermined. This CDR3 comprises 16 residues. Germline V gene data show CDR1 as SGHTS and CDR2 as YDEGEE. The V gene lost 2 bases and the J gene lost 2 bases, with 17 bases spanning the gap. The CDR3 here is CASSFFRKTFTYEQYF. CDR3 DNA: TGTGCCAGCAGCTTCTTTCGTAAGACATTCACCTACGAGCAGTACTTC.

The chain uses TRBV5-5 and TRBJ2-1; tentative D call: TRBD2 (5 bases). The CDR3 is 14 amino acids. The V end was cut by 4 bases, the J end by 8 bases, with 16 bases between. In germline, CDR1 is SGHKS, CDR2 YYEKEE (reference sequence). The CDR3 sequence: CASSLESSSDEQFF. Written as DNA, the CDR3 is TGTGCCAGCAGCCTGGAATCTAGCAGCGATGAGCAGTTCTTC.

The CDR3 sequence: CASGSTGRAFF. In nucleotides, the CDR3 is TGTGCCAGCGGATCAACAGGGAGGGCTTTCTTT. The genes are TRBV28 and TRBJ1-1, with TRBD1 as a possible D gene (6 bases). This CDR3 comprises 11 residues. V shed 8 bases and J shed 11 bases, with 15 bases lying between them. Germline lookup yields CDR1 MDHEN and CDR2 SYDVKM.

This clone has just one count. The chain employs TRBV28 and TRBJ1-5; the D gene is possibly TRBD1 (6 bases). V was cut by 1 base and J by 6 bases, with 13 bases left in between. Germline lookup yields CDR1 MDHEN and CDR2 SYDVKM. The CDR3 loop spans 15 amino acids. The CDR3 here is CASSLFAGVGQPQHF. DNA of the CDR3: TGTGCCAGCAGTTTATTTGCAGGGGTGGGTCAGCCCCAGCATTTT.

The chain links TRBV4-1 to TRBJ2-3, with unresolved D. CDR1 is MGHRA, CDR2 YSYEKL, per germline. Trimming shortened V by 0 bases and J by 2 bases, and 12 bases separated the two germline ends. The CDR3 length is 16 residues. The CDR3 reads CASSQEGPPNTDTQYF. In DNA form, the CDR3 reads TGCGCCAGCAGCCAAGAGGGCCCACCAAACACAGATACGCAGTATTTT.

This chain connects TRBV4-1 to TRBJ2-7; possibly TRBD2 for D (6 bases). Trimming removed 1 base at V and 5 bases at J, with 15 bases between. This CDR3 is 15 amino acids long. CDR1 is MGHRA, CDR2 YSYEKL, per germline. CDR3 in amino acids: CASSQVPGSRNEQYF. In DNA, the CDR3 is TGCGCCAGCAGCCAAGTCCCCGGGAGTAGGAACGAGCAGTACTTC.

The J gene is TRBJ1-2, the V gene TRBV5-1, with D tentatively TRBD1 (6 bases). Germline CDR1 SGHRS, CDR2 YFSETQ. Between the trimmed V and J ends, which lost 4 bases and 7 bases, there was a span of 17 bases. The CDR3 totals 14 residues. The CDR3 DNA follows: TGCGCCAGCAGCCGCGCCGGGGGCGCGAGTGGCTACACCTTC. Translation gives CASSRAGGASGYTF. The full variable domain, in which reference TRBV5-1 and TRBJ1-2 provide the parts outside the CDR3, is KAGVTQTPRYLIKTRGQQVTLSCSPISGHRSVSWYQQTPGQGLQFLFEYFSETQRNKGNFPGRFSGRQFSNSRSEMNVSTLELGDSALYLCASSRAGGASGYTFGSGTRLTVV.

The chain couples TRBV6-5 to TRBJ2-1, with a possible D match to TRBD2 (5 bases). Trimming took off 10 bases at V and 3 bases at J, with 13 bases between the two ends. Germline CDR1 MNHEY, CDR2 SVGAGI. The CDR3 has 13 residues. Here the CDR3 reads CATRTGVYNEQFF. The CDR3 DNA reads as TGTGCCACCCGGACCGGGGTCTACAATGAGCAGTTCTTC.

The chain recombines TRBV5-1 with TRBJ2-2; D remains ambiguous. Germline loops: CDR1 SGHRS, CDR2 YFSETQ. CDR3 length: 15 residues. With 0 bases removed from V and 4 bases from J, the gap between germline ends came to 10 bases. CDR3 loop: CASSLDSGITGELFF. The CDR3 nucleotides are TGCGCCAGCAGCTTGGACTCGGGTATCACCGGGGAGCTGTTTTTT.

The V and J genes are TRBV5-4 and TRBJ2-3; no definite D call. The V and J ends lost 2 bases and 2 bases respectively, with 9 bases between them. The CDR3 is 14 residues long. The V gene's germline CDR1 is SGHNT and CDR2 YYREEE (reference sequence). CDR3 amino acids: CASSLAGNTDTQYF. In DNA, the CDR3 is TGTGCCAGCAGCTTAGCCGGAAACACAGATACGCAGTATTTT.

The chain carries TRBV5-4 and TRBJ1-2; no reliable D call. Trimming pared 0 bases from V and 0 bases from J, leaving 6 bases between. This CDR3 spans 14 amino acids. Germline V gene lookup returns CDR1 SGHNT and CDR2 YYREEE (reference sequence). The CDR3 here is CASSLAQSNYGYTF. DNA of the CDR3: TGTGCCAGCAGCTTGGCTCAGTCTAACTATGGCTACACCTTC. Based on the CDR3 plus reference TRBV5-4 and TRBJ1-2, the full variable domain is ETGVTQSPTHLIKTRGQQVTLRCSSQSGHNTVSWYQQALGQGPQFIFQYYREEENGRGNFPPRFSGLQFPNYSSELNVNALELDDSALYLCASSLAQSNYGYTFGSGTRLTVV.

The gene calls are TRBV5-1 and TRBJ2-1; the D gene could be TRBD1 or TRBD2 (5 bases each). Trimming took 7 bases from V and 5 from J, leaving 16 bases between them. The germline CDR1 and CDR2 sequences are SGHRS and YFSETQ. This CDR3 is 14 amino acids long. The CDR3 loop is CASGSRDADNEQFF. The CDR3 nucleotides read TGCGCCAGCGGGTCCCGGGACGCAGACAATGAGCAGTTCTTC.

V usage is TRBV18 and J usage is TRBJ2-2; 8 positions agree with TRBD1. The V gene end was trimmed by 4 bases and the J gene end by 13 bases; junction bases not matched to a gene: 32. Germline CDR1 and CDR2: KGHSH and LQKENI. This CDR3 has 21 residues. The CDR3 DNA sequence: TGTGCCAGCTCACACGCCTCAAACGCCGGGACAGGCGTACAAACACCGGGTGGGCTGTTTTTT. This codes for CASSHASNAGTGVQTPGGLFF. Drawing the rest from reference TRBV18 and TRBJ2-2, the complete variable domain is NAGVMQNPRHLVRRRGQEARLRCSPMKGHSHVYWYRQLPEEGLKFMVYLQKENIIDESGMPKERFSAEFPKEGPSILRIQQVVRGDSAAYFCASSHASNAGTGVQTPGGLFFGEGSRLTVL.

Here the CDR3 DNA reads TGCAGTGCTAGAGTGGAAATCGAGCAGTACTTC. Translated: CSARVEIEQYF. The rearrangement uses TRBV20-1 and TRBJ2-7; D call uncertain. This CDR3 comprises 11 residues. The germline V and J ends were trimmed by 1 base and 6 bases, with 7 bases remaining between them. Germline-derived CDR1 and CDR2 are DFQATT and SNEGSKA (reference sequence).

The rearrangement links TRBV5-4 to TRBJ2-2; possibly TRBD1 or TRBD2 for D (5 bases each). Trimming pared 4 bases from V and 0 bases from J, leaving 16 bases between. Germline CDR1 and CDR2: SGHNT and YYREEE (reference sequence). The CDR3 consists of 17 residues. The CDR3 DNA follows: TGTGCCAGCAGCCATTTTCGGGGCCAGGCGAACACCGGGGAGCTGTTTTTT. It translates to CASSHFRGQANTGELFF.

The V gene is TRBV28, the J gene TRBJ2-7; D may be TRBD1 (6 bases). CDR1 and CDR2 from the germline V gene are MDHEN and SYDVKM. V was clipped by 2 bases and J by 0 bases, with 14 bases between them. There are 16 residues in the CDR3. The chain's CDR3 is CASSLNRVRSSYEQYF. The CDR3 coding sequence is TGTGCCAGCAGTTTAAACAGGGTCCGGAGCTCCTACGAGCAGTACTTC.

A remark on this clone: One junction end does not reproduce the germline sequence, and a read error may be involved. The chain couples TRBV15 to TRBJ2-3, with 9 nucleotides matching TRBD1. The CDR3 spans 15 residues. CDR1 LNHNV and CDR2 YYDKDF come from the germline V gene (reference sequence). The CDR3 DNA sequence: TGTGCCGCCAGCGGAAGACAGGGGGGCACAGATACGCAGTATTTT. Amino acids: CAASGRQGGTDTQYF.